Below are 21 T cell receptor beta chains sequenced from a single sample in a study of tissue T cells after allogeneic stem cell transplantation. Assay: immunoSEQ multiplex PCR; the TCRdb copy retains only in-frame clones and omits some. The data contain about 48,000 clones, about 73% of them singletons. The sequencing input was sorted cells pooled from one or two spleens. The receptors were gathered from a pool of C57BL/6 mice in good health.

In the case of this clone: These gene names are mouse names. Coverage ceases 1 residue before the CDR3 finishes, and the germline J gene fills in the end. The chain employs TRBV1 and TRBJ2-5; 9 bases agree with TRBD2. Germline V gene data show CDR1 as NSQYPW and CDR2 as LRSPGD (reference sequence). The CDR3 contains 16 residues. Trimming took 0 bases from V and 3 from J; bases not matched to a gene: 4. The CDR3: CTCSADAGGGQDTQYF. The DNA read from the CDR3 is TGCACCTGCAGTGCAGATGCTGGGGGGGGGCAAGACACCCAGTAC.

On this clone itself: Mouse names are used for the genes. With the read ending 1 residue before the CDR3 end, the germline J gene is used to fill in that end. This specimen includes other DNA sequences encoding the same CDR3. V and J are TRBV26 and TRBJ1-3, with 7 bases identical to TRBD1. V lost 4 bases to trimming and J lost 2 bases; unmatched junction nucleotides: 2. In germline, CDR1 is KGHPV, CDR2 FQNQEV (reference sequence). The CDR3 covers 14 residues. The DNA read from the CDR3 is TGTGCCAGCAGTCCCGACAGGGCTGGAAATACGCTCTAT. Encoded protein: CASSPDRAGNTLY. The full-length CDR3 reads as CASSPDRAGNTLYF.

Worth noting for this clone: A read error may account for a junction end that differs from germline. These gene names are mouse names. Read data end 1 residue before the CDR3 end; the end is taken from the germline J gene. V is TRBV19 and J is TRBJ1-1; the match to TRBD1 covers 11 bases. This CDR3 comprises 12 residues. Germline V gene sequence: CDR1 FNHDT, CDR2 SITEND (reference sequence). CDR3 DNA (partial): TGTGCCACCCGGGACAGGGGGTCAGAGGTCTTC. Protein sequence: CATRDRGSEVF. The full CDR3 sequence reads CATRDRGSEVFF.

This clone was detected a few times. Gene names follow the mouse nomenclature. The observed sequence ends 1 residue before the CDR3 terminus, with the missing tail filled in from the germline J gene. This chain joins TRBV14 and TRBJ2-7, with D unclear. V dropped 4 bases and J dropped 4 bases, with 6 bases sitting between them. Looked up from germline, CDR1 is SGHDT and CDR2 is FRDEAV. This CDR3 spans 11 amino acids. The part of the CDR3 DNA that was read is TGTGCCAGCAGTCACAGTTATGAACAGTAC. Its translation is CASSHSYEQY. The entire CDR3 is CASSHSYEQYF. Full variable domain (missing parts from reference TRBV14 and TRBJ2-7): EAGVTQSPRYAVLQEGQAVSFWCDPISGHDTLYWYQQPRDQGPQLLVYFRDEAVIDNSQLPSDRFSAVRPKGTNSTLKIQSAKQGDTATYLCASSHSYEQYFGPGTRLTVL.

The count of this clone is one. These gene names are mouse names. The CDR3 is cut off 1 residue early in the read; its end comes from the germline J gene. This chain joins TRBV13-1 and TRBJ1-3, with D uncertain. Germline values: CDR1 NSHNY, CDR2 SYGAGN. Trimming took 3 bases from V and 0 from J, leaving 4 bases between them. CDR3 length: 13 amino acids. The sequenced CDR3 bases are TGTGCCAGCAGTGCCTATTCTGGAAATACGCTCTAT. It encodes CASSAYSGNTLY. The entire CDR3 reads CASSAYSGNTLYF.

As concerns this clone: Genes and germline are mouse. The sequence runs out 1 residue before the end of the CDR3; the remainder is reconstructed from the germline J gene. J is TRBJ2-5 and V is TRBV5; TRBD2 matches 11 bases. Germline trimming cut 5 bases from V and 3 bases from J; bases unmatched to any gene: 4. Germline lookup yields CDR1 LGHNA and CDR2 YNLKQL (reference sequence). The CDR3 is 15 amino acids. The CDR3 loop is CASSSRDWGQDTQYF. CDR3 DNA, as far as it was read: TGTGCCAGCAGCTCCCGGGACTGGGGGCAAGACACCCAGTAC.

Remarks on this clone: Genes here carry mouse names. Read coverage stops 1 residue before the CDR3 terminus; the germline J gene supplies the remainder. V gene TRBV31 combines with J gene TRBJ1-1, with D perhaps TRBD1 (6 bases). Trimming removed 1 base at V and 4 bases at J, with 10 bases between. The CDR3 is 13 residues long. Germline CDR1 GKSSPN, CDR2 SITVG. CDR3 sequence: CAWSPGTSTEVFF. The CDR3 bases that were read are TGTGCCTGGAGTCCTGGGACATCCACAGAAGTCTTC.

This clone was seen a single time. A much larger clone lies a single base off, so this may be a read error. Gene and germline names: mouse. The read gets to within 1 residue of the CDR3 end, and the germline J gene fills in the rest. The chain carries TRBV12-2 and TRBJ2-7; D ambiguous. This CDR3 contains 11 residues. The V and J ends lost 6 bases and 0 bases respectively, with 5 bases between them. Germline-derived CDR1 and CDR2 are SGHLS and HYDKME. CDR3 loop: CASSFSYEQYF. The DNA read from the CDR3 is TGTGCCAGCAGCTTCTCCTATGAACAGTAC.

About this clone itself: The germline and genes are mouse ones. From the germline J gene comes the end of the CDR3, since the read stops 1 residue before it. The rearrangement links TRBV5 to TRBJ1-4; the D gene is possibly TRBD1 (6 bases). V dropped 3 bases and J dropped 6 bases, with 11 bases sitting between them. The CDR3 is made up of 14 amino acids. Germline values: CDR1 LGHNA, CDR2 YNLKQL (reference sequence). CDR3 DNA (partial): TGTGCCAGCAGCCATCAGGGGAAGGACGAAAGATTATTT. It specifies CASSHQGKDERLF. The full CDR3 is CASSHQGKDERLFF.

Worth noting for this clone: The genes and germline here are from mouse. The observed sequence ends 1 residue before the CDR3 terminus, with the missing tail filled in from the germline J gene. The rearrangement joins TRBV5 to TRBJ1-6; maybe TRBD1 (6 bases). TRBJ1-6 is an open reading frame, and its role is uncertain. The V gene lost 1 base and the J gene lost 1 base, with 8 bases spanning the gap. CDR1 is LGHNA and CDR2 is YNLKQL in the germline V gene (reference sequence). This CDR3 has 16 residues. This CDR3 reads CASSQGTVSYNSPLYF. The sequenced part of the CDR3 DNA is TGTGCCAGCAGCCAAGGGACAGTATCCTATAATTCGCCCCTCTAC.

Concerning this clone: Gene names and germline match the mouse. The read ends 1 residue before the CDR3 terminus; that terminus is restored from the germline J gene. This sequence joins TRBV4 and TRBJ1-4; D possibly corresponds to TRBD1 (5 bases). Germline CDR1 and CDR2: LGHDT and YNNKQL (reference sequence). V lost 4 bases and J lost 4, with 13 bases in between. The CDR3 extends over 15 amino acids. This chain's CDR3 is CASSSTGRGNERLFF. The sequenced part of the CDR3 DNA is TGTGCCAGCAGCTCCACAGGTCGGGGCAACGAAAGATTATTT.

A remark on this clone: Gene names and germline match the mouse. Sequencing ends 1 residue short of the CDR3 end; the germline J gene provides the rest. The chain links TRBV1 to TRBJ1-2, with D perhaps matching TRBD1 (5 bases). The CDR3 has 13 residues. The germline gives CDR1 NSQYPW, CDR2 LRSPGD (reference sequence). Trimming removed 2 bases from V and 4 bases from J, with 8 bases in between. The chain's CDR3 is CTCSAQGPSDYTF. The part of the CDR3 DNA that was read is TGCACCTGCAGTGCACAGGGACCCTCCGACTACACC.

On this clone itself: The genes and germline here are from mouse. The read ends 1 residue shy of where the CDR3 ends; the end is completed using the germline J gene. The chain is built from TRBV3 and TRBJ2-4; 13 bases map to TRBD2. Germline trimming cut 3 bases from V and 3 bases from J; bases unmatched to any gene: 0. This CDR3 comprises 15 residues. Germline loops: CDR1 SNHLY, CDR2 FYNGKV (reference sequence). The CDR3 sequence: CASSLGLGGQNTLYF. The sequenced CDR3 bases are TGTGCCAGCAGCTTGGGACTGGGGGGGCAAAACACCTTGTAC. The entire variable domain, with the rest obtained from reference TRBV3 and TRBJ2-4, is as follows: GPKVLQIPSHQIIDMGQMVTLNCDPVSNHLYFYWYKQILGQQMEFLVNFYNGKVMEKSKLFKDQFSVERPDGSYFTLKIQPTALEDSAVYFCASSLGLGGQNTLYFGAGTRLSVL.

A remark on this clone: Gene names follow the mouse nomenclature. The read finishes 1 residue shy of the CDR3 end, and the germline J gene is used to complete it. The V call is TRBV5, the J call TRBJ2-4, with 10 bases lining up with TRBD2. Germline CDR1 is LGHNA and CDR2 is YNLKQL (reference sequence). With V trimmed by 3 bases and J by 2 bases, 2 bases remained unmatched. The CDR3 loop spans 15 amino acids. CDR3 DNA (partial): TGTGCCAGCAGCCATGGACTGGGGGATCAAAACACCTTGTAC. Its protein is CASSHGLGDQNTLY. The entire CDR3 sequence reads CASSHGLGDQNTLYF.

To note about this clone: The gene names here belong to mouse. The read halts 1 residue ahead of the CDR3 end, with the missing end drawn from the germline J gene. The chain carries TRBV31 and TRBJ2-1; 10 bases fit TRBD1. Germline V CDR1 and CDR2: GKSSPN, SITVG. This CDR3 is 14 amino acids long. The V segment lost 1 base and the J segment 9 bases; nucleotides outside the gene matches: 6. CDR3 bases read: TGTGCCTGGAGTCGCCGGGACAGGGGAGATGAGCAGTTC. Translated: CAWSRRDRGDEQF. The CDR3 in full is CAWSRRDRGDEQFF.

Details on this clone: Genes here carry mouse names. The read gets to within 1 residue of the CDR3 end, and the germline J gene fills in the rest. Other DNA sequences in the same sample also yield this CDR3. The gene calls are TRBV13-2 and TRBJ2-5; D is ambiguous. V gave up 0 bases and J gave up 3 bases, with 5 bases separating them. The germline V gene encodes CDR1 NNHNN and CDR2 SYGAGS (reference sequence). The CDR3 loop spans 13 amino acids. The covered CDR3 bases are TGTGCCAGCGGTGATGCGCATCAAGACACCCAGTAC. Translated, it gives CASGDAHQDTQY. The entire CDR3 sequence reads CASGDAHQDTQYF.

Remarks on this clone: Mouse gene names apply. The read gets to within 1 residue of the CDR3 end, and the germline J gene fills in the rest. The chain combines TRBV13-2 with TRBJ2-5, with D hard to call. Trimming stripped 6 bases from V and 4 bases from J, with 6 bases between. The CDR3 runs to 11 residues. Germline V gene lookup returns CDR1 NNHNN and CDR2 SYGAGS (reference sequence). CDR3 DNA (partial): TGTGCCAGCGCGGGGAAAGACACCCAGTAC. Protein: CASAGKDTQY. The entire CDR3 is CASAGKDTQYF.

Of note for this clone: Any gene name here is a mouse gene name. The sequenced fragment ends 1 residue before the CDR3 boundary, so the rest is inferred from the germline J gene. This chain joins TRBV3 and TRBJ2-3, with 11 nucleotides matching TRBD2. The trim removed 5 bases at V and 0 bases at J, leaving 1 base unmatched. The CDR3 loop spans 15 amino acids. Germline assignment: CDR1 SNHLY and CDR2 FYNGKV (reference sequence). The sequenced CDR3 bases are TGTGCCAGCAGCAGGGACTGGGGGAGTGCAGAAACGCTGTAT. This codes for CASSRDWGSAETLY. The CDR3, in full, reads CASSRDWGSAETLYF.

About this clone itself: The gene names here belong to mouse. The CDR3 extends 1 residue past the end of the read, so its final part is completed from the germline J gene. The chain is built from TRBV5 and TRBJ1-1; D not resolved. Trimming pared 0 bases from V and 0 bases from J, leaving 5 bases between. Per the germline V gene, CDR1 is LGHNA and CDR2 is YNLKQL (reference sequence). The CDR3 consists of 14 residues. The CDR3 sequence: CASSQEATNTEVFF. The part of the CDR3 DNA that was read is TGTGCCAGCAGCCAAGAAGCAACAAACACAGAAGTCTTC.

A word on this clone: All gene names here are mouse names. The CDR3 goes on 1 residue after the read ends, and that part is filled in from the germline J gene. The chain couples TRBV19 to TRBJ1-6; D is uncertain. TRBJ1-6 counts as an open reading frame of uncertain function. The CDR3 contains 15 residues. Germline V lookup: CDR1 FNHDT, CDR2 SITEND (reference sequence). Trimming left V 5 bases short and J 0 bases short, with 9 bases between. This CDR3 reads CASSPDNSYNSPLYF. The DNA read from the CDR3 is TGTGCCAGCAGCCCCGACAATTCCTATAATTCGCCCCTCTAC.

A single count supports this clone. Germline and genes here are mouse. This CDR3 is CASSLEGGARTGQLYF. The covered CDR3 bases are TGTGCCAGCAGCTTAGAGGGGGGGGCCAGGACCGGGCAGCTCTAC. This rearrangement joins TRBV3 to TRBJ2-2, with 8 nucleotides matching TRBD2. The observed sequence ends 1 residue before the CDR3 terminus, with the missing tail filled in from the germline J gene. Trimming at V came to 1 base and at J to 5 bases, leaving 6 bases not matched to a gene. CDR3 length: 16 residues. The germline gives CDR1 SNHLY, CDR2 FYNGKV (reference sequence). Full variable domain (rest looked up from reference TRBV3 and TRBJ2-2): GPKVLQIPSHQIIDMGQMVTLNCDPVSNHLYFYWYKQILGQQMEFLVNFYNGKVMEKSKLFKDQFSVERPDGSYFTLKIQPTALEDSAVYFCASSLEGGARTGQLYFGEGSKLTVL.